Below are 8 T cell receptor beta chains sequenced from a single sample in a study of cytomegalovirus exposure and HLA in healthy donors. 60 Vbeta and 13 Jbeta primers were used in PCR. The data were produced by immunoSEQ multiplex PCR, yet TCRdb's version contains in-frame clones alone and is incomplete. The data show around 200,000 clones, 70% to 80% seen once. The sequencing input was PBMCs. The receptors were gathered from a woman aged 50 to 65 in good health and CMV-seronegative.

This clone showed up just once. The chain uses TRBV18 and TRBJ2-7; D not certain. The CDR3 length is 14 residues. CDR1 KGHSH and CDR2 LQKENI come from the germline V gene. V lost 5 bases and J lost 3, with 14 bases in between. The CDR3 nucleotides are TGTGCCAGCTCAACATACCCACGGGTCTACGAGCAGTACTTC. Protein: CASSTYPRVYEQYF.

The chain joins TRBV6-5 to TRBJ2-3; a possible D gene is TRBD1 (6 bases). The CDR3 is 14 residues long. The germline CDR1 and CDR2 sequences are MNHEY and SVGAGI. The V end was cut by 2 bases, the J end by 4 bases, with 10 bases between. DNA of the CDR3: TGTGCCAGCAGTTACGGGACAAATCCAGATACGCAGTATTTT. Protein product: CASSYGTNPDTQYF.

This chain connects TRBV5-6 to TRBJ1-3; a possible D gene is TRBD1 (6 bases). This CDR3 has 15 residues. Between the trimmed V and J ends, which lost 4 bases and 0 bases, there was a span of 11 bases. Germline CDR1 reads SGHDT; CDR2 reads YYEEEE. This chain's CDR3 is CASSRGAGSGNTIYF. The CDR3 DNA reads as TGTGCCAGCAGCCGGGGGGCGGGCTCTGGAAACACCATATATTTT.

The chain employs TRBV7-3 and TRBJ2-5; TRBD1 might be the D (6 bases). The J call may be wrong; the DNA end is better matched by TRBJ2-7. Per germline, CDR1 SGHTA and CDR2 FQGTGA. The CDR3 sequence is 15 residues long. This CDR3 reads CASSLTPDRADEQYF. In DNA, the CDR3 is TGTGCCAGCAGCTTAACTCCGGACAGAGCCGACGAGCAGTACTTC.

This clone has just one count. V and J are TRBV4-1 and TRBJ1-4; D uncertain. The germline V and J ends were trimmed by 0 bases and 5 bases, with 13 bases remaining between them. Germline V CDR1 and CDR2: MGHRA, YSYEKL. The CDR3 sequence is 16 residues long. The CDR3 sequence is CASSQDRNSQNEKLFF. The CDR3 coding sequence is TGCGCCAGCAGCCAAGATAGGAACAGTCAAAATGAAAAACTGTTTTTT.

The rearrangement joins TRBV7-8 to TRBJ2-3; 13 nucleotides agree with TRBD2. Germline assignment: CDR1 SGHVS and CDR2 FQNEAQ. With 5 bases clipped from V and 0 bases from J, the junction kept 8 bases outside the gene matches. This CDR3 is built from 18 residues. CDR3: CASSLRTSGSPSTDTQYF. The CDR3 DNA reads as TGTGCCAGCAGCCTAAGGACTAGCGGGAGTCCTAGCACAGATACGCAGTATTTT.

Notes on this clone: The same CDR3 also results from other DNA sequences found in this sample. V usage is TRBV5-4 and J usage is TRBJ1-5; 7 nucleotides agree with TRBD1. The CDR3 loop spans 13 amino acids. CDR1 and CDR2 (germline): SGHNT, YYREEE (reference sequence). Trimming took 4 bases from V and 5 from J; bases not matched to a gene: 3. The CDR3 sequence: CASSLDRDQPQHF. DNA of the CDR3: TGTGCCAGCAGCCTTGACAGGGATCAGCCCCAGCATTTT.

The gene calls are TRBV6-5 and TRBJ2-3, with 8 positions matching TRBD1. CDR3 length: 15 amino acids. Trimming at V came to 3 bases and at J to 2 bases, leaving 4 bases not matched to a gene. Germline V lookup: CDR1 MNHEY, CDR2 SVGAGI. CDR3 loop: CASSYQGAPTDTQYF. The DNA of the CDR3 is TGTGCCAGCAGTTATCAGGGGGCCCCCACAGATACGCAGTATTTT.